This T cell receptor (beta chain) appears in the sequencing data of a study of blood T cells in healthy people across ages. Study-level findings and limits: Greater diversity and more naive CD4+ cells were seen in long-lived donors than in aged donors.

As for this clonotype: The antigen remains unidentified.

Combining a sample-barcoded 5' primer with a J-beta primer mix, a second PCR ran for about 6 to 11 cycles. Tags on each cDNA molecule came from a template-switch adaptor with 12 random nucleotides. TCRdb passed the 5' RACE reads through MiXCR, listing each CDR3 protein once. Among roughly 800,000 distinct CDR3 sequences listed, 20% to 25% were seen once. A further study also used this sample, focusing on T cells of mothers and their children.

Sequencing used blood. This receptor was identified in a boy younger than 18 in good health.

In DNA, the CDR3 is TGTGCCAGCAGTTTTCGGACTAGCGGGAGAGGTGGGTTTTACGAGCAGTACTTC. As protein: CASSFRTSGRGGFYEQYF. The V and J genes are TRBV12-3 or TRBV12-4 and TRBJ2-7; 13 nucleotides line up with TRBD2. Trimming took 3 bases from V and 4 from J; bases not matched to a gene: 12. This CDR3 is built from 18 residues.